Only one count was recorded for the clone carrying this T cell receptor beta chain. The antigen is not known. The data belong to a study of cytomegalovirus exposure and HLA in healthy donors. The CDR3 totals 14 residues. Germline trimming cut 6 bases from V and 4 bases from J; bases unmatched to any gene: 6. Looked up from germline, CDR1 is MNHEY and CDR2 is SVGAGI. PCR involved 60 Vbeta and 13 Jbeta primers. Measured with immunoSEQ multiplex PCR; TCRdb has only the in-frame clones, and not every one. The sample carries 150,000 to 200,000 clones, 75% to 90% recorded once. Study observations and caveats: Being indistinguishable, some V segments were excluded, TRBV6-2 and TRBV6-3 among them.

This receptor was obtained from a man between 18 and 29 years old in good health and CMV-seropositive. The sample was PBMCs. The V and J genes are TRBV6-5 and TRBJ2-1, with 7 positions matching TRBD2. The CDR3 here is CASRGTITYNEQFF. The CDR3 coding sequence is TGTGCCAGCAGGGGGACTATCACGTACAATGAGCAGTTCTTC.